This entry features one T cell receptor (beta chain) sequence. Its antigen remains unknown. This entry comes from a study of cytomegalovirus exposure and HLA in healthy donors. Study outcomes and limitations: Among the CMV-associated chains, three were confirmed in vitro as specific for CMV antigens. Accounts indicate the classifier identified cytomegalovirus status with strong specificity and sensitivity.

The data were produced by immunoSEQ multiplex PCR, yet TCRdb's version contains in-frame clones alone and is incomplete. The table records 97,000 or so clones, 87% of them present only once. Sequenced material: PBMCs. This TCR was recovered from a man between 18 and 35 years old in good health and CMV-seropositive.

The CDR3 protein is CASRTTTGFYGELFF. The CDR3, as DNA: TGTGCCAGCAGAACTACTACAGGGTTCTACGGGGAGCTGTTTTTT. This chain uses TRBV7-6 with TRBJ2-2; D is possibly TRBD1 (6 bases). The CDR3 extends over 15 amino acids. Trimming took 6 bases from V and 7 from J, leaving 18 bases between them. Germline V gene lookup returns CDR1 SGHVS and CDR2 FNYEAQ.